This is a list of T cell receptor beta chains from one sample in a study of T cell responses to AZD1222 COVID-19 vaccine. Assay: immunoSEQ multiplex PCR; the TCRdb copy retains only in-frame clones and omits some. The data contain more than 95,000 clones, about 81% of them singletons. The specimen comprised peripheral blood, sampled on day 0 of AZD1222 vaccination. The source is an adult in good health. Each CDR3 is given with its conserved first and last residue. D genes are given only for firm matches. Rows give clone size only sometimes, using once, few, many, or a class for an expanded clone.

D,size,length,J,V,DNA,CDR3
.,.,13,TRBJ1-6,TRBV25-1,TGTGCCAGCAGTGAACGGGAAACCTCACCCCTCCACTTT,CASSERETSPLHF
TRBD1,.,14,TRBJ1-1,TRBV4-1,TGCGCCAGCAGCCATGCCAGGGGGGGCACTGAAGCTTTCTTT,CASSHARGGTEAFF
TRBD1,.,14,TRBJ1-2,TRBV5-4,TGTGCCAGCAGCTACCGACAGGGCAGGAGAGGCTACACCTTC,CASSYRQGRRGYTF
TRBD1,once,17,TRBJ1-1,TRBV27,TGTGCCAGCAGTACCTTCGGACAGGGTGCGATGAACACTGAAGCTTTCTTT,CASSTFGQGAMNTEAFF
.,.,17,TRBJ2-1,TRBV11-2,TGTGCCAGCAGCCCCACTACATGGCCAGGGTCCTACAATGAGCAGTTCTTC,CASSPTTWPGSYNEQFF
TRBD1,.,15,TRBJ2-3,TRBV2,TGTGCCAGCACCGGTGACAGGGGGATCGCAGATACGCAGTATTTT,CASTGDRGIADTQYF
.,.,14,TRBJ1-1,TRBV7-9,TGTGCCAGCAGCCCGACAAATACGAACACTGAAGCTTTCTTT,CASSPTNTNTEAFF
.,.,14,TRBJ2-7,TRBV14,TGTGCCAGCAGCCTGGACAGACTCTCCTACGAGCAGTACTTC,CASSLDRLSYEQYF
.,.,14,TRBJ1-2,TRBV27,TGTGCCAGCAGTTTATCTGGGTCCCACTATGGCTACACCTTC,CASSLSGSHYGYTF
.,.,13,TRBJ1-5,TRBV7-8,TGTGCCAGCAGCTTAGTTCAGGGACAGCCCCAGCATTTT,CASSLVQGQPQHF
TRBD2,.,18,TRBJ2-5,TRBV7-6,TGTGCCAGCAGCCTAACGAGGAGCGCGGGGGGTCAGGGGGAGACCCAGTACTTC,CASSLTRSAGGQGETQYF
.,once,13,TRBJ2-7,TRBV12-3/TRBV12-4,TGTGCCAGCAGTTACGCGGGGCAATACGAGCAGTACTTC,CASSYAGQYEQYF
.,.,11,TRBJ1-1,TRBV20-1,TGCAGTGCTAAACGGACATTTGAAGCTTTCTTT,CSAKRTFEAFF